A single sample is the source of the 19 T cell receptor beta chains below, sequenced in a study of cytomegalovirus exposure and HLA in healthy donors. Researchers ran the PCR with 60 Vbeta and 13 Jbeta primers. TCRdb's copy holds only in-frame clones and misses some; the assay was immunoSEQ multiplex PCR. The sample includes some 190,000 clones, approximately 81% of them seen just once. The sequenced sample was PBMCs. The receptors stem from a male donor in good health and CMV-seronegative.

This clone was seen a few times. The rearrangement uses TRBV27 and TRBJ2-2; 7 positions agree with TRBD1. The CDR3 sequence is 15 residues long. Germline CDR1 and CDR2: MNHEY and SMNVEV (reference sequence). J was trimmed by 5 bases and V by 0 bases; bases with no gene match: 3. CDR3 sequence (DNA): TGTGCCAGCAGTTTATCGGCACAGGGGACCGGGGAGCTGTTTTTT. Protein: CASSLSAQGTGELFF.

DNA for the CDR3: TGTGCCAGCAGTTTGGGAGGGGGGGTCACAGATACGCAGTATTTT. Residues: CASSLGGGVTDTQYF. This chain connects TRBV28 to TRBJ2-3; the D gene is possibly TRBD2 (7 bases). Germline loops: CDR1 MDHEN, CDR2 SYDVKM. Trimming left V 3 bases short and J 2 bases short, with 12 bases between. The CDR3 has 15 amino acids.

The V call is TRBV7-9, the J call TRBJ1-2; D is possibly TRBD1 (6 bases). Trimming removed 1 base from V and 6 bases from J, with 15 bases in between. This CDR3 has 15 amino acids. Germline lookup yields CDR1 SEHNR and CDR2 FQNEAQ (reference sequence). DNA for the CDR3: TGTGCCAGCAGCTTAGAATCCTCATACAGGGATGGCTACACCTTC. This gives the protein CASSLESSYRDGYTF.

This rearrangement joins TRBV25-1 to TRBJ1-4; D perhaps matches TRBD1 (5 bases). There are 16 residues in the CDR3. Per the germline V gene, CDR1 is MGHDK and CDR2 is SYGVNS. V was shortened by 0 bases and J by 8 bases, with 16 bases between the two germline ends. The CDR3 nucleotides are TGTGCCAGCAGTGAATACTTGGGGGGGAGTAGGGAAAAACTGTTTTTT. This sequence encodes CASSEYLGGSREKLFF. Combining the CDR3 with reference TRBV25-1 and TRBJ1-4 gives the whole variable domain EADIYQTPRYLVIGTGKKITLECSQTMGHDKMYWYQQDPGMELHLIHYSYGVNSTEKGDLSSESTVSRIRTEHFPLTLESARPSHTSQYLCASSEYLGGSREKLFFGSGTQLSVL.

V gene TRBV15 combines with J gene TRBJ2-5; 7 positions match TRBD1. Germline loops: CDR1 LNHNV, CDR2 YYDKDF (reference sequence). The trim removed 5 bases at V and 5 bases at J, leaving 5 bases unmatched. The CDR3 has 13 residues. The CDR3 protein is CATSSKGAETQYF. The DNA for the CDR3 is TGTGCCACCAGCTCAAAGGGGGCGGAGACCCAGTACTTC.

This chain uses TRBV18 with TRBJ2-7; no clear D. Per germline, CDR1 KGHSH and CDR2 LQKENI. The CDR3 has 16 amino acids. V was pared by 2 bases and J by 5 bases, with 19 bases between. CDR3 nucleotide sequence: TGTGCCAGCTCACCATCGAATTCGGTTACCTCTGACGAGCAGTACTTC. It codes for CASSPSNSVTSDEQYF.

A single count supports this clone. The chain carries TRBV2 and TRBJ2-1, with D hard to call. Trimming removed 6 bases from V and 5 bases from J, with 17 bases in between. CDR3 length: 15 amino acids. Per germline, CDR1 SNHLY and CDR2 FYNNEI. The DNA for the CDR3 is TGTGCCAGCAGGGATGAGGCGGCAGCTGACAATGAGCAGTTCTTC. Translating gives CASRDEAAADNEQFF.

This clone came up a few times. The V gene is TRBV28, the J gene TRBJ1-1, with a tentative D call TRBD1 (5 bases). The CDR3 is 13 amino acids. Germline lookup yields CDR1 MDHEN and CDR2 SYDVKM. V lost 8 bases to trimming and J lost 0 bases, with 10 bases between them. The CDR3: CASLGRVNTEAFF. CDR3 sequence (DNA): TGTGCCAGCCTCGGCAGGGTGAACACTGAAGCTTTCTTT. Drawing the rest from reference TRBV28 and TRBJ1-1, the complete variable domain is DVKVTQSSRYLVKRTGEKVFLECVQDMDHENMFWYRQDPGLGLRLIYFSYDVKMKEKGDIPEGYSVSREKKERFSLILESASTNQTSMYLCASLGRVNTEAFFGQGTRLTVV.

The V and J genes are TRBV6-5 and TRBJ2-7; D is possibly TRBD1 (6 bases). The V gene's germline CDR1 is MNHEY and CDR2 SVGAGI. This CDR3 region has 15 residues. V was pared by 2 bases and J by 4 bases, with 15 bases between. The CDR3 coding sequence is TGTGCCAGCAGTTACACCCCGGACAGTCGGTACGAGCAGTACTTC. Protein product: CASSYTPDSRYEQYF.

The rearrangement joins TRBV9 to TRBJ2-5; 10 bases map to TRBD1. V dropped 1 base and J dropped 3; count of bases not matched to a gene: 9. CDR1 is SGDLS, CDR2 YYNGEE, per germline. There are 17 residues in the CDR3. The CDR3 region is CASSVSTGQGVKETQYF. The CDR3 DNA follows: TGTGCCAGCAGCGTATCAACCGGACAGGGGGTAAAAGAGACCCAGTACTTC.

The chain links TRBV4-2 to TRBJ1-4; 7 bases are a match to TRBD1. V lost 0 bases to trimming and J lost 8 bases; unmatched junction nucleotides: 6. The CDR3 has 15 residues. Germline CDR1 is LGHNA and CDR2 is YNFKEQ. The CDR3 loop reads CASSQEGTEEEKLFF. In nucleotides, the CDR3 is TGTGCCAGCAGCCAAGAGGGGACAGAGGAGGAAAAACTGTTTTTT.

The CDR3 here is CASSQGPGLGETQYF. The CDR3 DNA reads as TGCGCCAGCAGCCAAGGCCCGGGACTAGGGGAGACCCAGTACTTC. The chain carries TRBV4-1 and TRBJ2-5; TRBD2 matches at 8 bases. From germline, CDR1 is MGHRA and CDR2 YSYEKL. Losses at the gene ends were 1 base for V and 5 bases for J; bases not matched to a gene: 6. The CDR3 runs 15 residues.

The CDR3 region is CASSLLAGELHTGELFF. CDR3 DNA sequence: TGTGCCAGCAGCCTCCTAGCGGGAGAGCTTCACACCGGGGAGCTGTTTTTT. V and J are TRBV9 and TRBJ2-2; 10 bases map to TRBD2. The CDR3 contains 17 residues. Losses at the gene ends were 4 bases for V and 3 bases for J; bases not matched to a gene: 9. The germline V gene encodes CDR1 SGDLS and CDR2 YYNGEE. Full variable domain (rest looked up from reference TRBV9 and TRBJ2-2): DSGVTQTPKHLITATGQRVTLRCSPRSGDLSVYWYQQSLDQGLQFLIQYYNGEERAKGNILERFSAQQFPDLHSELNLSSLELGDSALYFCASSLLAGELHTGELFFGEGSRLTVL.

The chain links TRBV27 to TRBJ2-2; possible D gene TRBD1, 5 bases. The CDR3 spans 19 residues. CDR1 is MNHEY, CDR2 SMNVEV, per germline (reference sequence). V shed 6 bases and J shed 6 bases, with 29 bases lying between them. CDR3 in DNA: TGTGCCAGCAGGCGACCCTTAACAGGTCCCACCCCTTGGGCCGGGGAGCTGTTTTTT. This translates into CASRRPLTGPTPWAGELFF.

CDR3 nucleotides: TGCGCCAGCAAGATATTCCCCGGGGAAGAGACCCAGTACTTC. It codes for CASKIFPGEETQYF. This sequence joins TRBV5-1 and TRBJ2-5, with D perhaps TRBD2 (5 bases). The length of the CDR3 is 14 residues. V lost 6 bases to trimming and J lost 3 bases, with 15 bases between them. Germline assignment: CDR1 SGHRS and CDR2 YFSETQ.

The genes are TRBV7-3 and TRBJ1-6, with TRBD1 as a possible D gene (6 bases). The V end lost 5 bases, the J end lost 10 bases, and 15 bases lay between the germline ends. The length of the CDR3 is 14 residues. Germline assignment: CDR1 SGHTA and CDR2 FQGTGA. CDR3 in DNA: TGTGCCAGCAGCAAGCGGACAGAGCGCTCACCCCTCCACTTT. Its translation is CASSKRTERSPLHF.

This clone was seen a handful of times. The chain recombines TRBV18 with TRBJ2-3; 8 positions match TRBD2. J was trimmed by 2 bases and V by 2 bases; bases with no gene match: 9. This CDR3 region has 17 residues. Germline CDR1 KGHSH, CDR2 LQKENI. CDR3 in amino acids: CASSPLGAGEVTDTQYF. CDR3 nucleotides: TGTGCCAGCTCACCATTAGGAGCGGGAGAGGTCACAGATACGCAGTATTTT.

The rearrangement joins TRBV4-2 to TRBJ1-2; D might be TRBD1 (5 bases). Between the trimmed V and J ends, which lost 8 bases and 7 bases, there was a span of 14 bases. Germline lookup yields CDR1 LGHNA and CDR2 YNFKEQ. There are 12 residues in the CDR3. CDR3 region: CASGTLGGGYTF. DNA for the CDR3: TGTGCCAGCGGGACTCTCGGGGGTGGCTACACCTTC.

The chain carries TRBV6-1 and TRBJ1-2, with TRBD1 as a possible D gene (5 bases). This CDR3 region has 13 residues. V was pared by 3 bases and J by 5 bases, with 10 bases between. Germline V gene data show CDR1 as MNHNS and CDR2 as SASEGT. CDR3 amino acids: CASSDRGGYGYTF. The CDR3 region has the DNA TGTGCCAGCAGTGACCGGGGGGGGTATGGCTACACCTTC.